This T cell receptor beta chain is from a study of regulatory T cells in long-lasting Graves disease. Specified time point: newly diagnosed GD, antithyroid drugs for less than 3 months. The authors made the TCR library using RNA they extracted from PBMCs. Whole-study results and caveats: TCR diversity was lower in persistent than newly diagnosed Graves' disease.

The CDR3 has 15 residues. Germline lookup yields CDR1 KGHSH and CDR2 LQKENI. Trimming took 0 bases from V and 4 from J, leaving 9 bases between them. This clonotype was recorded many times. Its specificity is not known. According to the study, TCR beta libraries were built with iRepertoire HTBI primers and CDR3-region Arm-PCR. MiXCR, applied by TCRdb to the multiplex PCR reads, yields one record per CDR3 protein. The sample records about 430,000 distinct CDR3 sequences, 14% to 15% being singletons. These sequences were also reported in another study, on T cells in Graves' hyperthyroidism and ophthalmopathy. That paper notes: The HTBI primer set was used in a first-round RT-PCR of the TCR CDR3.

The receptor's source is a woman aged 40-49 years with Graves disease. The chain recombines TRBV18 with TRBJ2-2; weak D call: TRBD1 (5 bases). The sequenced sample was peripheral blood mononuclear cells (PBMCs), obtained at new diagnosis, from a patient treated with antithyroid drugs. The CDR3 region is CASSPPPGFTGELFF. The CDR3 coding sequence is TGTGCCAGCTCACCACCGCCAGGGTTCACCGGGGAGCTGTTTTTT.